Listed here are 17 T cell receptor beta chains from one sample, sequenced in a study of OX40 agonist ivuxolimab in advanced cancers. Assay: immunoSEQ multiplex PCR; the TCRdb copy retains only in-frame clones and omits some. The sample has under 40,000 clones; around three quarters are singletons. Sequenced material: CD4+ or CD8+ T cells sorted from blood, taken in a trial of the OX40 agonist ivuxolimab. These receptors originate from an adult with an advanced solid tumor such as melanoma, head and neck, liver or kidney cancer.

This clone showed up just once. This chain joins TRBV7-9 and TRBJ1-1; D remains unclear. V dropped 5 bases and J dropped 8 bases, with 12 bases sitting between them. The CDR3 has 12 amino acids. Looked up from germline, CDR1 is SEHNR and CDR2 is FQNEAQ (reference sequence). DNA of the CDR3: TGTGCCAGCAGCGCTCCGGGATTAGAAGCTTTCTTT. This sequence encodes CASSAPGLEAFF.

J is TRBJ1-2 and V is TRBV10-3; D is undetermined. In germline, CDR1 is ENHRY, CDR2 SYGVKD. Trimming cost V 3 bases and J 4 bases, with 6 bases left between them. CDR3 length equals 12 residues. The CDR3 nucleotides are TGTGCCATCAGTGACAGCCCCTATGGCTACACCTTC. Translating gives CAISDSPYGYTF.

This clone was detected only once. V usage is TRBV7-3 and J usage is TRBJ2-2; D is undetermined. This CDR3 is 15 amino acids long. In germline, CDR1 is SGHTA, CDR2 FQGTGA. Deletions cut 2 bases from V and 6 bases from J, with 13 bases between. In DNA, the CDR3 is TGTGCCAGCAGCTTAGTACTCGGGTCGGCCGGGGAGCTGTTTTTT. This translates into CASSLVLGSAGELFF.

The chain carries TRBV18 and TRBJ2-3; the D is unclear. V dropped 2 bases and J dropped 0 bases, with 3 bases sitting between them. CDR1 and CDR2 (germline): KGHSH, LQKENI. This CDR3 is 13 amino acids long. The CDR3 is CASSPVSTDTQYF. The CDR3 region has the DNA TGTGCCAGCTCACCAGTAAGCACAGATACGCAGTATTTT. Combining the CDR3 with reference TRBV18 and TRBJ2-3 gives the whole variable domain NAGVMQNPRHLVRRRGQEARLRCSPMKGHSHVYWYRQLPEEGLKFMVYLQKENIIDESGMPKERFSAEFPKEGPSILRIQQVVRGDSAAYFCASSPVSTDTQYFGPGTRLTVL.

In this sample, this clone turned up a few times. The J gene is TRBJ2-7, the V gene TRBV18; 8 positions agree with TRBD1. The CDR3 runs 13 residues. J lost 5 bases, V lost 4 bases, and 4 bases had no gene match. Germline V gives CDR1 KGHSH, CDR2 LQKENI. The CDR3 sequence is CASSRQGANEQYF. DNA of the CDR3: TGTGCCAGCTCACGCCAGGGGGCCAACGAGCAGTACTTC.

The rearrangement joins TRBV7-9 to TRBJ2-5, with D maybe TRBD1 (5 bases). V dropped 3 bases and J dropped 5 bases, with 10 bases sitting between them. CDR3 length: 13 residues. Germline CDR1 is SEHNR and CDR2 is FQNEAQ (reference sequence). The CDR3: CASSFSGKETQYF. In DNA, the CDR3 is TGTGCCAGCAGCTTTTCAGGGAAGGAGACCCAGTACTTC.

CDR3 DNA sequence: TGTGCCAGCAGCCAAGTCGAGGCGGGAGAGCAGTTCTTC. As protein: CASSQVEAGEQFF. The chain is built from TRBV7-9 and TRBJ2-1, with TRBD2 as a possible D gene (6 bases). Germline CDR1 reads SEHNR; CDR2 reads FQNEAQ (reference sequence). CDR3 length: 13 amino acids. The V end was cut by 5 bases, the J end by 10 bases, with 15 bases between. The full variable domain, its missing parts supplied by reference TRBV7-9 and TRBJ2-1, is DTGVSQNPRHKITKRGQNVTFRCDPISEHNRLYWYRQTLGQGPEFLTYFQNEAQLEKSRLLSDRFSAERPKGSFSTLEIQRTEQGDSAMYLCASSQVEAGEQFFGPGTRLTVL.

This rearrangement joins TRBV6-6 to TRBJ2-5; 9 bases align to TRBD1. Germline V lookup: CDR1 MNHNY, CDR2 SVGAGI (reference sequence). The CDR3 is 15 amino acids. V shed 4 bases and J 2 bases; nucleotides not matched to a gene: 5. As DNA, the CDR3 is TGTGCCAGCAGTTCAGGACAGGGGTGGCAAGAGACCCAGTACTTC. Residues: CASSSGQGWQETQYF.

The table lists this clone with a count of one. V and J are TRBV28 and TRBJ2-4; D might be TRBD1 (5 bases). Germline V gene data show CDR1 as MDHEN and CDR2 as SYDVKM. This CDR3 region has 14 residues. The germline V and J ends were trimmed by 6 bases and 3 bases, with 12 bases remaining between them. CDR3 DNA sequence: TGTGCCAGCAGCGCTCAGGGTAGCAAAAACATTCAGTACTTC. Its protein product is CASSAQGSKNIQYF.

The chain has TRBV19 and TRBJ1-4; unclear D gene. CDR3 size: 13 residues. The V gene's germline CDR1 is LNHDA and CDR2 SQIVND (reference sequence). V lost 5 bases and J 0 bases, leaving 4 bases between the germline ends. The CDR3 DNA is TGTGCCAGTAGTTCTACAACTAATGAAAAACTGTTTTTT. It translates to CASSSTTNEKLFF.

The V call is TRBV6-5, the J call TRBJ2-7; 11 bases are shared with TRBD1. Germline V gives CDR1 MNHEY, CDR2 SVGAGI. This CDR3 contains 15 residues. With 6 bases clipped from V and 2 bases from J, the junction kept 6 bases outside the gene matches. The CDR3 reads CASSKGQGAPYEQYF. CDR3 bases: TGTGCCAGCAGCAAAGGACAGGGGGCTCCCTACGAGCAGTACTTC.

The chain recombines TRBV9 with TRBJ1-5; 10 bases fit TRBD1. The V and J ends lost 2 bases and 0 bases, in that order; junction bases with no gene match: 11. The CDR3 length is 19 residues. Germline V gene sequence: CDR1 SGDLS, CDR2 YYNGEE. The CDR3 region has the DNA TGTGCCAGCAGCGTGGACAGGGGGGAGATGGGAGATAGCAATCAGCCCCAGCATTTT. Protein: CASSVDRGEMGDSNQPQHF.

The chain couples TRBV7-2 to TRBJ2-7; 9 bases map to TRBD1. With V trimmed by 8 bases and J by 4 bases, 12 bases remained unmatched. The CDR3 totals 15 residues. CDR1 SGHTA and CDR2 FQGNSA come from the germline V gene. The CDR3, as DNA: TGTGCCAGCGTACTAAGGACAGGGGCGGGTTACGAGCAGTACTTC. It yields the protein CASVLRTGAGYEQYF.

The table lists this clone with a few counts. This chain connects TRBV5-1 to TRBJ2-2; 8 bases fit TRBD2. CDR3 size: 16 residues. Germline CDR1 is SGHRS and CDR2 is YFSETQ. V lost 0 bases, J lost 5 bases, and 6 bases stayed unmatched. CDR3 sequence: CASSLDSSGLTGELFF. CDR3 nucleotide sequence: TGCGCCAGCAGCTTGGATTCTAGCGGGTTAACCGGGGAGCTGTTTTTT.

V and J are TRBV28 and TRBJ1-5; perhaps TRBD1 as D (6 bases). V lost 3 bases and J 3 bases, leaving 12 bases between the germline ends. Germline lookup yields CDR1 MDHEN and CDR2 SYDVKM. There are 15 residues in the CDR3. CDR3 residues: CASSLKGGNNQPQHF. The CDR3 DNA sequence: TGTGCCAGCAGTTTGAAGGGGGGAAACAATCAGCCCCAGCATTTT.

The chain carries TRBV28 and TRBJ1-1; the D is unclear. Trimming took 6 bases from V and 4 from J, leaving 18 bases between them. The CDR3 is made up of 15 amino acids. CDR1 MDHEN and CDR2 SYDVKM come from the germline V gene. The CDR3 bases are TGTGCCAGCAGGTTAGGTACAGAAAGATCCACTGAAGCTTTCTTT. Its protein is CASRLGTERSTEAFF.

Notes on this clone: The germline gene is not matched at one end of the junction; a read error may be the cause. Other DNA sequences of this sample code for an identical CDR3. The rearrangement joins TRBV7-3 to TRBJ1-1, with D perhaps matching TRBD1 (6 bases). The CDR3 contains 14 residues. Germline CDR1 and CDR2: SGHTA and FQGTGA. Here the CDR3 reads CASSPGHMNTEAFF. The CDR3 DNA sequence: TGTGCCAGCAGCCCGGGACACATGAACACTGAAGCTTTCTTC.